Each of the 16 T cell receptor beta chains below was sequenced from the same sample in a study of cytomegalovirus exposure and HLA in healthy donors. It was with 60 Vbeta and 13 Jbeta primers that the PCR ran. Produced via immunoSEQ multiplex PCR; TCRdb's table is partial and in-frame only. The sample holds more than 250,000 clones, around nine tenths seen once. Sequencing was carried out using PBMCs. The source of these receptors is a woman between 18 and 29 years old in good health and CMV-seronegative.

The rearrangement joins TRBV5-4 to TRBJ1-3, with D tentatively TRBD1 (6 bases). V was shortened by 7 bases and J by 4 bases, with 21 bases between the two germline ends. The CDR3 spans 16 residues. CDR1 and CDR2 (germline): SGHNT, YYREEE (reference sequence). The CDR3 nucleotides are TGTGCCAGCTCTTTACCAGGGACACAGTTCGGAAACACCATATATTTT. The encoded protein is CASSLPGTQFGNTIYF.

This clone was seen just once. The genes are TRBV27 and TRBJ2-2; D gene uncertain. V was clipped by 3 bases and J by 2 bases, with 13 bases between them. Germline CDR1 and CDR2: MNHEY and SMNVEV (reference sequence). The CDR3 runs 16 residues. This CDR3 is CASSFAQILNTGELFF. In DNA form, the CDR3 reads TGTGCCAGCAGTTTTGCCCAGATTCTTAACACCGGGGAGCTGTTTTTT.

The chain joins TRBV7-8 to TRBJ1-2; maybe TRBD1 (5 bases). V shed 4 bases and J shed 0 bases, with 18 bases lying between them. Germline V CDR1 and CDR2: SGHVS, FQNEAQ. The CDR3 is 17 amino acids. CDR3 sequence: CASSSARGGRANYGYTF. The DNA of the CDR3 is TGTGCCAGCAGCTCCGCCCGGGGGGGTCGAGCTAACTATGGCTACACCTTC.

This clone was counted a single time. The chain recombines TRBV10-3 with TRBJ2-7; the match to TRBD2 covers 7 bases. Trimming cost V 9 bases and J 2 bases; bases outside gene matches: 10. The CDR3 runs to 14 residues. The germline gives CDR1 ENHRY, CDR2 SYGVKD. The CDR3 region has the DNA TGTGCCATAAAACGGACTAGTCTTACCTACGAGCAGTACTTC. Translation: CAIKRTSLTYEQYF.

The chain joins TRBV5-4 to TRBJ2-5, with D possibly TRBD2 on 6 matching bases. Between the trimmed V and J ends, which lost 0 bases and 5 bases, there was a span of 17 bases. Germline CDR1 reads SGHNT; CDR2 reads YYREEE (reference sequence). This CDR3 contains 16 residues. CDR3 coding DNA: TGTGCCAGCAGCTTGGGGGGCGGAGGGGCGAGGGAGACCCAGTACTTC. Translating it yields CASSLGGGGARETQYF.

V and J are TRBV7-2 and TRBJ1-5; D possibly corresponds to TRBD1 (5 bases). V was cut by 3 bases and J by 7 bases, with 16 bases left in between. This CDR3 comprises 15 residues. Germline V gene sequence: CDR1 SGHTA, CDR2 FQGNSA. This CDR3 is CASSLGGESSQPQHF. CDR3 nucleotides: TGTGCCAGCAGCTTGGGGGGTGAGAGTAGCCAGCCCCAGCATTTT.

This rearrangement joins TRBV29-1 to TRBJ2-1; a possible D gene is TRBD1 (7 bases). The CDR3 runs to 16 residues. Germline lookup yields CDR1 SQVTM and CDR2 ANQGSEA. V dropped 0 bases and J dropped 8 bases, with 20 bases sitting between them. CDR3 residues: CSVEDPQGGPFDEQFF. The CDR3 bases are TGCAGCGTTGAAGACCCCCAGGGGGGTCCCTTCGATGAGCAGTTCTTC.

The chain carries TRBV27 and TRBJ2-7; tentatively, D is TRBD1 (5 bases). Germline-derived CDR1 and CDR2 are MNHEY and SMNVEV (reference sequence). The CDR3 extends over 12 amino acids. V was trimmed by 6 bases and J by 5 bases, leaving 11 bases between them. The CDR3 nucleotides read TGTGCCAGCAGGCAAAAGGGGAACGAGCAGTACTTC. The encoded protein is CASRQKGNEQYF.

The chain is built from TRBV27 and TRBJ2-1; D not resolved. Germline V gene data show CDR1 as MNHEY and CDR2 as SMNVEV (reference sequence). The CDR3 is made up of 11 amino acids. The V end lost 3 bases, the J end lost 8 bases, and 5 bases lay between the germline ends. The CDR3 nucleotides are TGTGCCAGCAGTTTTCGGGATGAGCAGTTCTTC. Amino acids: CASSFRDEQFF.

The chain links TRBV6-5 to TRBJ2-1, with TRBD1 identical over 8 bases. The CDR3 consists of 15 residues. CDR1 is MNHEY and CDR2 is SVGAGI in the germline V gene. V was pared by 6 bases and J by 3 bases, with 7 bases of the junction left unmatched. CDR3 amino acids: CASSSDRDLYNEQFF. The CDR3 bases are TGTGCCAGCAGCTCGGACAGGGATCTCTACAATGAGCAGTTCTTC.

This chain links TRBV7-9 with TRBJ1-4; 9 nucleotides agree with TRBD1. The V gene end was trimmed by 5 bases and the J gene end by 7 bases; junction bases not matched to a gene: 8. The CDR3 covers 15 residues. Germline CDR1 and CDR2: SEHNR and FQNEAQ (reference sequence). In nucleotides, the CDR3 is TGTGCCAGCAGCAGGGGACAGGGACTTGCTGAAAAACTGTTTTTT. Protein sequence: CASSRGQGLAEKLFF.

The rearrangement links TRBV2 to TRBJ2-1, with 7 bases fitting TRBD1. The V gene's germline CDR1 is SNHLY and CDR2 FYNNEI. The CDR3 is 15 amino acids. The V gene end was trimmed by 7 bases and the J gene end by 0 bases; junction bases not matched to a gene: 6. CDR3 loop: CASKGTESSYNEQFF. Written as DNA, the CDR3 is TGTGCCAGCAAGGGGACAGAGAGCTCCTACAATGAGCAGTTCTTC.

This sequence joins TRBV5-1 and TRBJ2-5; 7 positions agree with TRBD1. This CDR3 has 14 amino acids. Per germline, CDR1 SGHRS and CDR2 YFSETQ. The trim removed 2 bases at V and 1 base at J, leaving 2 bases unmatched. The CDR3 coding sequence is TGCGCCAGCAGCTTCGACAGGGTCCAAGAGACCCAGTACTTC. Amino acid sequence: CASSFDRVQETQYF.

The chain carries TRBV5-4 and TRBJ2-5, with 8 bases identical to TRBD1. Gene TRBJ2-7 matches the end of the DNA better, so the J call may be wrong. The CDR3 totals 13 residues. Germline CDR1 SGHNT, CDR2 YYREEE (reference sequence). The CDR3 DNA reads TGTGCCAGCAGCTCACCGGACAGGGCCGAGCAGTACTTC. Its protein is CASSSPDRAEQYF.

This clone was seen a single time. The genes are TRBV9 and TRBJ2-2; 9 bases are shared with TRBD1. CDR1 and CDR2 (germline): SGDLS, YYNGEE. V shed 3 bases, J shed 1 base, and the junction held 4 bases outside the gene matches. There are 16 residues in the CDR3. The CDR3 bases are TGTGCCAGCAGCGATCACAGGGGGCGGAACACCGGGGAGCTGTTTTTT. This encodes CASSDHRGRNTGELFF.

V gene TRBV30 combines with J gene TRBJ1-1, with TRBD1 matching over 9 bases. Germline trimming cut 0 bases from V and 1 base from J; bases unmatched to any gene: 6. Germline CDR1 GTSNPN, CDR2 SVGIG (reference sequence). CDR3 length equals 16 residues. This chain's CDR3 is CAWSVLGQGRNTEAFF. The CDR3 DNA is TGTGCCTGGAGTGTCCTCGGACAGGGGAGGAACACTGAAGCTTTCTTT.